The 24 T cell receptor beta chains given below trace back to one sample, sequenced in a study of preoperative IRX-2 immunotherapy in early breast cancer. Libraries were prepared by immunoSEQ multiplex PCR; TCRdb keeps only in-frame clonotypes and omits some of them. In the table there are roughly 26,000 clones, roughly 90% of which are singletons. Stated treatment: preoperative locoregional IRX-2 cytokine immunotherapy. The source material was tumor tissue, sampled after IRX-2 immunotherapy. The receptors shown here come from a human donor with breast cancer.

V usage is TRBV4-1 and J usage is TRBJ1-1, with a weak D call TRBD1 (5 bases). V was clipped by 3 bases and J by 1 base, with 9 bases between them. The CDR3 sequence is 14 residues long. Germline-derived CDR1 and CDR2 are MGHRA and YSYEKL. The CDR3 loop reads CASSQADRNTEAFF. As DNA, the CDR3 is TGCGCCAGCAGCCAGGCTGACAGGAACACTGAAGCTTTCTTT.

V gene TRBV4-2 combines with J gene TRBJ1-4, with a weak D call TRBD1 (6 bases). Germline V lookup: CDR1 LGHNA, CDR2 YNFKEQ. V was trimmed by 1 base and J by 4 bases, leaving 10 bases between them. CDR3 length: 15 residues. CDR3 amino acids: CASSQGQDSNEKLFF. CDR3 in DNA: TGTGCCAGCAGCCAAGGGCAGGACAGTAATGAAAAACTGTTTTTT.

In its sample, this clone was seen once. The J gene is TRBJ2-7, the V gene TRBV2, with 14 bases fitting TRBD2. Trimming cost V 7 bases and J 4 bases; bases outside gene matches: 6. CDR3 size: 15 residues. Germline CDR1 reads SNHLY; CDR2 reads FYNNEI. CDR3 DNA sequence: TGTGCCAGCACTCGGACTAGCGGGGGGTCGTACGAGCAGTACGTC. Amino acid sequence: CASTRTSGGSYEQYV.

This rearrangement joins TRBV7-9 to TRBJ1-6; tentative D call: TRBD1 (5 bases). Per germline, CDR1 SEHNR and CDR2 FQNEAQ (reference sequence). This CDR3 region has 17 residues. V was pared by 2 bases and J by 6 bases, with 17 bases between. This CDR3 reads CASSLSRAGIGNSPLHF. CDR3 sequence (DNA): TGTGCCAGCAGCTTATCCAGGGCTGGGATCGGTAATTCACCCCTCCACTTT.

The CDR3 nucleotides are TGTGCCAGCAGCTTAGAGACACTTATCACCGGGGAGCTGTTTTTT. Amino acids: CASSLETLITGELFF. This rearrangement joins TRBV11-3 to TRBJ2-2; D not resolved. Germline CDR1 reads SGHNT; CDR2 reads YENEEA. This CDR3 has 15 amino acids. Between the trimmed V and J ends, which lost 0 bases and 4 bases, there was a span of 9 bases.

The V and J genes are TRBV2 and TRBJ1-3; no definite D call. Per the germline V gene, CDR1 is SNHLY and CDR2 is FYNNEI. V lost 5 bases to trimming and J lost 2 bases, with 16 bases between them. The CDR3 has 16 amino acids. The CDR3: CASSQTSPRAGNTIYF. The CDR3 DNA is TGTGCCAGCAGTCAGACAAGCCCAAGAGCTGGAAACACCATATATTTT.

In its sample, this clone was seen once. V gene TRBV19 combines with J gene TRBJ1-3, with D possibly TRBD1 on 6 matching bases. Germline V gives CDR1 LNHDA, CDR2 SQIVND (reference sequence). V lost 9 bases to trimming and J lost 0 bases, with 27 bases between them. The CDR3 runs 19 residues. In DNA form, the CDR3 reads TGTGCCAGACGACGCCCTCCGGTGCGACAGGCTACCTCTGGAAACACCATATATTTT. Its protein is CARRRPPVRQATSGNTIYF.

The chain is built from TRBV6-1 and TRBJ2-5; 8 nucleotides match TRBD1. Germline CDR1 and CDR2: MNHNS and SASEGT. Trimming took 3 bases from V and 5 from J; bases not matched to a gene: 5. CDR3 length: 14 amino acids. The chain's CDR3 is CASSDRTGRETQYF. The DNA of the CDR3 is TGTGCCAGCAGTGACAGGACAGGGAGGGAGACCCAGTACTTC.

The V call is TRBV9, the J call TRBJ2-1, with 12 bases fitting TRBD2. The CDR3 runs 15 residues. The J segment lost 7 bases and the V segment lost 3 bases, leaving 5 bases of the junction unmatched. Per germline, CDR1 SGDLS and CDR2 YYNGEE. CDR3: CASSASGGAYNEQFF. The CDR3 DNA is TGTGCCAGCAGCGCTAGCGGGGGGGCGTATAATGAGCAGTTCTTC.

The J gene is TRBJ1-5, the V gene TRBV19, with D possibly matching TRBD1 (5 bases). Trimming cost V 3 bases and J 4 bases, with 16 bases left between them. The V gene's germline CDR1 is LNHDA and CDR2 SQIVND (reference sequence). The CDR3 has 16 residues. The CDR3 loop is CASSMRGIEPNQPQHF. DNA for the CDR3: TGTGCCAGTAGTATGAGGGGAATTGAGCCGAATCAGCCCCAGCATTTT.

This chain links TRBV11-3 with TRBJ1-2; tentative D call: TRBD1 (6 bases). V lost 4 bases and J lost 0, with 9 bases in between. This CDR3 spans 14 amino acids. Germline lookup yields CDR1 SGHNT and CDR2 YENEEA. The CDR3 loop reads CASSSGDTNYGYTF. CDR3 DNA sequence: TGTGCCAGCAGCTCAGGGGATACTAACTATGGCTACACCTTC.

V is TRBV7-8 and J is TRBJ2-6; D remains unclear. Germline V gene data show CDR1 as SGHVS and CDR2 as FQNEAQ. The CDR3 covers 17 residues. V shed 1 base and J shed 0 bases, with 10 bases lying between them. The CDR3 sequence: CASSLVLGGSGANVLTF. For the CDR3, the DNA is TGTGCCAGCAGCTTAGTTCTAGGTGGCTCTGGGGCCAACGTCCTGACTTTC.

The chain couples TRBV21-1 to TRBJ2-7; TRBD2, the table's D call, was not compared with the DNA. TRBV21-1 is tagged as a pseudogene. This CDR3 comprises 15 residues. In DNA form, the CDR3 reads TGTGCCAGCAGCAAAGTGGGGACTAGCGGATACGAGCAGTACGTC. Amino acids: CASSKVGTSGYEQYV.

V and J are TRBV7-9 and TRBJ2-1; D call uncertain. This CDR3 comprises 15 residues. Germline values: CDR1 SEHNR, CDR2 FQNEAQ (reference sequence). Trimming cost V 2 bases and J 0 bases, with 8 bases left between them. The CDR3 loop is CASSLRSSSYNEQFF. CDR3 in DNA: TGTGCCAGCAGCTTACGCAGCTCCTCCTACAATGAGCAGTTCTTC.

The chain employs TRBV19 and TRBJ2-5, with 7 bases fitting TRBD2. The trim removed 10 bases at V and 11 bases at J, leaving 10 bases unmatched. CDR3 length: 11 amino acids. The germline CDR1 and CDR2 sequences are LNHDA and SQIVND (reference sequence). The CDR3 nucleotides are TGTGCCACTAGCGGACACCAGGCTCAGTACTTC. Translated: CATSGHQAQYF.

The rearrangement links TRBV7-6 to TRBJ1-4; no reliable D call. Trimming stripped 5 bases from V and 2 bases from J, with 12 bases between. Germline V gene sequence: CDR1 SGHVS, CDR2 FNYEAQ. This CDR3 is built from 15 residues. This chain's CDR3 is CASSPNGVTNEKLFF. The CDR3 region has the DNA TGTGCCAGCAGCCCAAATGGGGTTACTAATGAAAAACTGTTTTTT.

J is TRBJ2-1 and V is TRBV29-1, with D maybe TRBD2 (5 bases). Germline assignment: CDR1 SQVTM and CDR2 ANQGSEA. Trimming stripped 0 bases from V and 1 base from J, with 13 bases between. This CDR3 spans 16 amino acids. The DNA of the CDR3 is TGCAGCGTTGAAGATTTTTCCGGGGATTCCTACAATGAGCAGTTCTTC. The encoded protein is CSVEDFSGDSYNEQFF.

The CDR3 nucleotides read TGTGCCAGCAGCTTAGAGGGGACAGGGGGCGCATATCAGCCCCAGCATTTT. Amino acid sequence: CASSLEGTGGAYQPQHF. The chain employs TRBV7-9 and TRBJ1-5; 12 bases fit TRBD1. With 1 base clipped from V and 5 bases from J, the junction kept 6 bases outside the gene matches. Per the germline V gene, CDR1 is SEHNR and CDR2 is FQNEAQ (reference sequence). The CDR3 is made up of 17 amino acids.

V and J are TRBV25-1 and TRBJ1-1, with D possibly matching TRBD1 (5 bases). Germline V gives CDR1 MGHDK, CDR2 SYGVNS. The CDR3 totals 13 residues. V lost 5 bases to trimming and J lost 4 bases, with 11 bases between them. The CDR3 loop is CASSRQSLTEAFF. DNA of the CDR3: TGTGCCAGCAGTAGACAGTCTCTCACTGAAGCTTTCTTT.

This chain links TRBV27 with TRBJ2-3; TRBD1 aligns across 10 bases. Germline trimming cut 6 bases from V and 4 bases from J; bases unmatched to any gene: 4. CDR1 and CDR2 from the germline V gene are MNHEY and SMNVEV (reference sequence). The CDR3 is 14 amino acids. The CDR3 coding sequence is TGTGCCAGCAGAGCGGGACAGGGGCCAGATACGCAGTATTTT. It is translated as CASRAGQGPDTQYF.

The V gene is TRBV6-5, the J gene TRBJ1-2; D not resolved. The V end lost 2 bases, the J end lost 2 bases, and 12 bases lay between the germline ends. The CDR3 spans 15 residues. The V gene's germline CDR1 is MNHEY and CDR2 SVGAGI. The CDR3 region is CASSYKSGLNYGYTF. CDR3 DNA sequence: TGTGCCAGCAGTTACAAGTCCGGTTTAAACTATGGCTACACCTTC.

The chain carries TRBV7-9 and TRBJ2-1, with D maybe TRBD2 (6 bases). Germline loops: CDR1 SEHNR, CDR2 FQNEAQ (reference sequence). There are 17 residues in the CDR3. Deletions cut 1 base from V and 11 bases from J, with 24 bases between. CDR3 nucleotide sequence: TGTGCCAGCAGCTTAGGGGGTGGGGGGATTCATACAATGAAGCAGTTCTTC. Translating it yields CASSLGGGGIHTMKQFF. The full variable domain, with the rest looked up from reference TRBV7-9 and TRBJ2-1, is DTGVSQNPRHKITKRGQNVTFRCDPISEHNRLYWYRQTLGQGPEFLTYFQNEAQLEKSRLLSDRFSAERPKGSFSTLEIQRTEQGDSAMYLCASSLGGGGIHTMKQFFGPGTRLTVL.

This chain connects TRBV11-2 to TRBJ2-5; D might be TRBD2 (7 bases). Trimming took 3 bases from V and 5 from J, leaving 13 bases between them. The germline gives CDR1 SGHAT, CDR2 FQNNGV. This CDR3 spans 14 amino acids. Here the CDR3 DNA reads TGTGCCAGCAGCTTGCGGGGGCTCGCGGAGACCCAGTACTTC. Protein: CASSLRGLAETQYF.

CDR3 in amino acids: CATSREADPPTNEQFF. The CDR3 coding sequence is TGTGCCACCAGCAGAGAAGCGGATCCGCCCACTAATGAGCAGTTCTTC. The chain has TRBV15 and TRBJ2-1; a weak D match, TRBD2 (5 bases). Germline CDR1 LNHNV, CDR2 YYDKDF (reference sequence). The CDR3 totals 16 residues. The V and J ends lost 0 bases and 7 bases respectively, with 16 bases between them.